Sequencing of this T cell receptor beta chain was carried out in a study of blood T cell repertoires in COVID-19. Across the whole study: Whether acute or convalescent, the COVID-19 samples came from the United States, Italy and Spain.

V dropped 4 bases and J dropped 2 bases, with 9 bases sitting between them. Germline loops: CDR1 SGHRS, CDR2 YFSETQ. The CDR3 length is 13 residues. Authors' processing steps: Amplification of reference gene primers provided the estimated nucleated cell counts. The repertoire was sequenced with immunoSEQ multiplex PCR; TCRdb's copy has only in-frame clones and lacks some. Clonal size and the V and J genes are those of that table, whereas D and trimming came from the DNA. The top ten clones hold 6% to 9% of a sample with around 300,000 clones, around 85% of them seen once. The specimen was peripheral blood. This clonotype originated in a human donor in a cohort sampled during active COVID-19. The chain couples TRBV5-1 to TRBJ2-5; D perhaps matches TRBD1 (6 bases). CDR3 DNA sequence: TGCGCCAGCAGCCCCACAGGGCAAGAGACCCAGTACTTC. Residues: CASSPTGQETQYF.